This T cell receptor beta chain was sequenced during a study of blood T cell repertoires in COVID-19. The wider study: Whether acute or convalescent, the COVID-19 samples came from the United States, Italy and Spain. The cDNA or gDNA used as material had been derived from T cells, B-cell-depleted T cells, or PBMCs.

CDR3 length equals 17 residues. Trimming removed 6 bases from V and 0 bases from J, with 18 bases in between. The germline V gene encodes CDR1 KGHSH and CDR2 LQKENI. As processed by the authors: From reference gene primer amplification, estimates of nucleated cell counts were derived. Measured with immunoSEQ multiplex PCR; TCRdb has only the in-frame clones, and not every one. The DNA was the basis for D and trimming; V, J and clone size are from that table. The table includes about 120,000 clones, approximately 80% detected once. The chain employs TRBV18 and TRBJ1-3; possibly TRBD1 for D (6 bases). Sample: peripheral blood. This TCR came from a woman of 80 years or more with acute or convalescent COVID-19. The CDR3 nucleotides read TGTGCCAGCTCTCGCAACACCGGACAGAGCTCTGGAAACACCATATATTTT. It encodes CASSRNTGQSSGNTIYF.